The rows below give T cell receptor beta chains drawn from one sample of a study of cytomegalovirus exposure and HLA in healthy donors. Libraries were prepared by immunoSEQ multiplex PCR; TCRdb keeps only in-frame clonotypes and omits some of them. The sample yields about 130,000 clones, approximately 80% seen once. The sequenced sample consisted of PBMCs. These receptors were obtained from a man under 40 in good health and CMV-seropositive. Both conserved end residues are part of each CDR3. A D gene is named only where the DNA matches it firmly. Where a row states a size, it is once, few, many or the class of an expanded clone; other rows omit it.

clone size | J gene | CDR3 length | D gene | V gene | CDR3 protein | CDR3 DNA
. | TRBJ2-7 | 14 | . | TRBV4-2 | CASSQETYSYEQYF | TGTGCCAGCAGCCAAGAGACATACTCCTACGAGCAGTACTTC
. | TRBJ1-3 | 15 | . | TRBV7-8 | CASSLGAGTGNTIYF | TGTGCCAGCAGCTTAGGAGCAGGGACTGGAAACACCATATATTTT
. | TRBJ1-1 | 14 | . | TRBV30 | CAWKQPLPNTEAFF | TGTGCCTGGAAACAGCCCCTTCCGAACACTGAAGCTTTCTTT
. | TRBJ2-7 | 14 | TRBD2 | TRBV6-1 | CASSAPGLRYEQYF | TGTGCCAGCAGTGCCCCGGGACTAAGGTACGAGCAGTACTTC
once | TRBJ1-4 | 13 | . | TRBV2 | CASSAGVYEKLFF | TGTGCCAGCAGTGCCGGGGTTTATGAAAAACTGTTTTTT
. | TRBJ2-1 | 16 | TRBD1 | TRBV11-3 | CASSSRGTGAYNEQFF | TGTGCCAGCAGCTCCCGGGGGACAGGGGCCTACAATGAGCAGTTCTTC
few | TRBJ2-7 | 14 | TRBD1 | TRBV28 | CASSLGGQGHEQYF | TGTGCCAGCAGTTTAGGGGGACAGGGCCACGAGCAGTACTTC
. | TRBJ2-7 | 17 | TRBD2 | TRBV7-6 | CASSLAGQRESSYEQYF | TGTGCCAGCAGCCTAGCGGGGCAGCGGGAAAGCTCCTACGAGCAGTACTTC
. | TRBJ1-2 | 12 | . | TRBV7-8 | CASSETGYGYTF | TGTGCCAGCTCAGAGACGGGGTATGGCTACACCTTC
. | TRBJ2-3 | 15 | . | TRBV19 | CASISPGEGTDTQYF | TGTGCCAGTATAAGCCCCGGGGAGGGCACAGATACGCAGTATTTT
. | TRBJ2-3 | 13 | TRBD2 | TRBV27 | CASSLASGSTQYF | TGTGCCAGCAGTTTGGCTAGCGGGAGCACGCAGTATTTT
. | TRBJ2-1 | 15 | TRBD2 | TRBV5-4 | CASSTGTSRYNEQFF | TGTGCCAGCAGCACCGGGACTAGCAGATACAATGAGCAGTTCTTC
. | TRBJ2-3 | 13 | . | TRBV5-8 | CASREQKGDTQYF | TGTGCCAGCAGGGAGCAGAAAGGAGATACGCAGTATTTT
. | TRBJ2-7 | 15 | TRBD1 | TRBV27 | CASSLRGRGSYEQYF | TGTGCCAGCAGTTTGAGGGGGCGAGGCTCCTACGAGCAGTACTTC
once | TRBJ2-5 | 17 | TRBD1 | TRBV7-9 | CASSSSGQGRDQETQYF | TGTGCCAGCAGCAGCTCTGGACAGGGTAGGGACCAAGAGACCCAGTACTTC
. | TRBJ2-3 | 15 | . | TRBV6-1 | CASSPARESTDTQYF | TGTGCCAGTAGTCCCGCTCGGGAGAGCACAGATACGCAGTATTTT
few | TRBJ2-1 | 14 | . | TRBV5-4 | CASSRRGSYNEQFF | TGTGCCAGCAGCCGGCGGGGTTCCTACAATGAGCAGTTCTTC
. | TRBJ2-7 | 15 | TRBD1 | TRBV5-1 | CASSLGGTGHYEQYF | TGCGCCAGCAGCTTGGGCGGGACAGGACACTACGAGCAGTACTTC
. | TRBJ1-3 | 14 | . | TRBV4-2 | CASSQQGSGNTIYF | TGTGCCAGCAGCCAACAGGGGTCTGGAAACACCATATATTTT
. | TRBJ2-7 | 14 | . | TRBV7-2 | CASTKTGNSYEQYF | TGTGCCAGCACCAAAACGGGGAACTCCTACGAGCAGTACTTC
. | TRBJ2-7 | 15 | TRBD1 | TRBV7-9 | CASSPSQGAAYEQYF | TGTGCCAGCAGCCCCTCACAGGGGGCGGCCTACGAGCAGTACTTC
. | TRBJ2-7 | 14 | TRBD1 | TRBV15 | CATRTGLSSYEQYF | TGTGCCACTCGGACAGGCTTAAGCTCCTACGAGCAGTACTTC
. | TRBJ1-5 | 12 | TRBD1 | TRBV28 | CASTGGGQPQHF | TGTGCCAGCACAGGGGGTGGCCAGCCCCAGCATTTT
few | TRBJ1-5 | 18 | . | TRBV5-8 | CASTPGTSRGQSNQPQHF | TGTGCCAGCACCCCAGGTACGAGCCGGGGACAAAGCAATCAGCCCCAGCATTTT
. | TRBJ1-4 | 14 | TRBD1 | TRBV7-2 | CASSRTGGVEKLFF | TGTGCCAGCAGTAGAACAGGGGGGGTTGAAAAACTGTTTTTT
few | TRBJ2-3 | 15 | TRBD1 | TRBV7-6 | CASSSGTGRLVTQYF | TGTGCCAGCAGCTCCGGGACAGGGAGGCTGGTTACGCAGTATTTT
. | TRBJ2-3 | 14 | TRBD2 | TRBV7-9 | CASSLGLADHTQYF | TGTGCCAGCAGCTTGGGCCTAGCGGACCATACGCAGTATTTT
. | TRBJ1-1 | 13 | . | TRBV7-3 | CASSFIPGREAFF | TGTGCCAGCAGCTTCATCCCTGGGAGAGAAGCTTTCTTT
once | TRBJ1-4 | 15 | . | TRBV7-2 | CASSLLGASEEKLFF | TGTGCCAGCAGCTTATTGGGGGCCTCGGAGGAAAAACTGTTTTTT
few | TRBJ2-2 | 15 | . | TRBV11-3 | CASSLDRGREGELFF | TGTGCCAGCAGCTTAGATCGCGGCAGAGAGGGGGAGCTGTTTTTT
. | TRBJ1-1 | 11 | TRBD1 | TRBV7-2 | CASSQGGEAFF | TGTGCCAGCTCCCAGGGGGGCGAAGCTTTCTTT
. | TRBJ1-2 | 17 | . | TRBV7-2 | CASSLVGRQAVGYGYTF | TGTGCCAGCAGCTTAGTTGGCCGACAGGCCGTGGGGTATGGCTACACCTTC
. | TRBJ2-1 | 15 | TRBD2 | TRBV27 | CASSQTSGRDNEQFF | TGTGCCAGCAGCCAGACTAGCGGGAGGGACAATGAGCAGTTCTTC
. | TRBJ2-7 | 13 | . | TRBV10-2 | CASSESGTYEQYF | TGCGCCAGCAGTGAATCCGGGACCTACGAGCAGTACTTC
. | TRBJ1-1 | 13 | . | TRBV25-1 | CASSEWRVAEAFF | TGTGCCAGCAGTGAATGGCGGGTGGCTGAAGCTTTCTTT
. | TRBJ2-1 | 15 | TRBD1 | TRBV2 | CASRLGTGGSSEQFF | TGTGCCAGCAGATTAGGGACAGGGGGTTCTAGTGAGCAGTTCTTC
. | TRBJ1-2 | 13 | TRBD1 | TRBV6-5 | CASSPGGGYGYTF | TGTGCCAGCAGCCCAGGGGGTGGCTATGGCTACACCTTC
. | TRBJ2-7 | 15 | TRBD2 | TRBV11-2 | CASSWTSGRPHEQYF | TGTGCCAGCAGTTGGACTAGCGGGAGGCCCCACGAGCAGTACTTC
. | TRBJ2-2 | 15 | TRBD2 | TRBV27 | CASSSSGRAYGELFF | TGTGCCAGCAGTTCTAGCGGGAGGGCCTATGGGGAGCTGTTTTTT
. | TRBJ2-7 | 14 | TRBD1 | TRBV6-1 | CASTEGDSSYEQYF | TGTGCCAGCACCGAGGGGGACAGCTCCTACGAGCAGTACTTC
. | TRBJ2-5 | 16 | TRBD2 | TRBV7-6 | CASSLPRAGGPETQYF | TGTGCCAGCAGCCTCCCGCGAGCGGGAGGGCCAGAGACCCAGTACTTC
once | TRBJ2-5 | 14 | TRBD2 | TRBV30 | CAWGAGSSLETQYF | TGTGCCTGGGGAGCGGGAAGCTCCTTAGAGACCCAGTACTTC
. | TRBJ2-7 | 16 | TRBD2 | TRBV27 | CASTGRQTSGSYEQYF | TGTGCCAGCACCGGTCGACAAACTAGCGGGAGCTACGAGCAGTACTTC
. | TRBJ2-1 | 15 | . | TRBV6-1 | CASTLDYLSYNEQFF | TGTGCCAGCACCCTGGACTACCTCTCCTACAATGAGCAGTTCTTC
. | TRBJ2-3 | 16 | TRBD2 | TRBV4-2 | CASSSASGSSTDTQYF | TGTGCCAGCAGCAGCGCTAGCGGCTCTAGCACAGATACGCAGTATTTT
. | TRBJ2-1 | 18 | TRBD2 | TRBV27 | CASSLLPNFKRELNEQFF | TGTGCCAGCAGTTTATTGCCCAACTTCAAGCGGGAGCTAAATGAGCAGTTCTTC
few | TRBJ2-3 | 16 | TRBD2 | TRBV5-1 | CASSLRLAGAGGTQYF | TGCGCCAGCAGCTTGAGACTAGCGGGTGCAGGAGGTACGCAGTATTTT
. | TRBJ1-4 | 13 | . | TRBV7-9 | CASGEGPNEKLFF | TGTGCCAGCGGGGAGGGGCCTAATGAAAAACTGTTTTTT
. | TRBJ2-1 | 14 | TRBD1 | TRBV27 | CASSLRGHYNEQFF | TGTGCCAGCAGTTTAAGGGGGCACTACAATGAGCAGTTCTTC
. | TRBJ2-3 | 16 | . | TRBV7-8 | CASSLVRGSSSDTQYF | TGTGCCAGCAGCTTAGTCCGAGGGTCCTCTTCAGATACGCAGTATTTT
. | TRBJ1-1 | 13 | TRBD1 | TRBV6-5 | CASSWGQGAEAFF | TGTGCCAGCAGTTGGGGACAGGGAGCTGAAGCTTTCTTT
once | TRBJ2-7 | 14 | . | TRBV19 | CANHSSGRLHEQYF | TGTGCCAACCATTCGAGCGGGCGCCTGCACGAGCAGTACTTC
. | TRBJ2-3 | 17 | . | TRBV5-1 | CASSLEGDPFGTDTQYF | TGCGCCAGCAGCTTGGAGGGAGATCCTTTCGGCACAGATACGCAGTATTTT
. | TRBJ2-4 | 14 | TRBD1 | TRBV7-9 | CASSTGTGKDIQYF | TGTGCCAGCAGCACTGGGACAGGGAAAGACATTCAGTACTTC
. | TRBJ2-5 | 17 | . | TRBV21-1 | CASSNPQRLASQETQYF | TGTGCCAGCAGCAACCCCCAAAGACTAGCGTCACAAGAGACCCAGTACTTC
. | TRBJ1-2 | 13 | . | TRBV28 | CASSFGQNYGYTF | TGTGCCAGCAGCTTCGGACAGAACTATGGCTACACCTTC
. | TRBJ2-7 | 15 | . | TRBV10-3 | CAISERPAGDHEQYF | TGTGCCATCAGTGAGCGACCGGCAGGGGACCACGAGCAGTACTTC
once | TRBJ2-7 | 11 | . | TRBV29-1 | CSVLSGTRQYF | TGCAGCGTTCTATCCGGGACAAGACAGTACTTC
few | TRBJ1-2 | 12 | . | TRBV13 | CASSLQGDGYTF | TGTGCCAGCAGCCTACAGGGAGATGGCTACACCTTC